Below, 17 T cell receptor beta chains from the same sample are listed, as sequenced in a study of cytomegalovirus exposure and HLA in healthy donors. It was with 60 Vbeta and 13 Jbeta primers that the PCR ran. Clones were sequenced by immunoSEQ multiplex PCR, and TCRdb holds only the in-frame ones, with some missing. The sample includes about 150,000 clones, around 72% of them seen just once. Sequences were obtained from PBMCs. These receptors were collected from a man aged 18 to 30 in good health and CMV-seronegative.

This clone was seen once. V and J are TRBV7-9 and TRBJ2-7; 10 nucleotides align to TRBD2. V was clipped by 11 bases and J by 0 bases; unmatched bases: 4. Germline CDR1 is SEHNR and CDR2 is FQNEAQ (reference sequence). This CDR3 is 13 amino acids long. The CDR3 spells CAASGRASYEQYF. CDR3 bases: TGTGCCGCGAGCGGGAGGGCCTCCTACGAGCAGTACTTC.

This chain uses TRBV19 with TRBJ1-1, with no clear D. This CDR3 region has 12 residues. Germline CDR1 is LNHDA and CDR2 is SQIVND (reference sequence). The V end lost 10 bases, the J end lost 1 base, and 10 bases lay between the germline ends. The CDR3 DNA is TGTGCCACCGGTCGTGGGAACACTGAAGCTTTCTTT. This encodes CATGRGNTEAFF.

The rearrangement joins TRBV12-5 to TRBJ2-7; unclear D gene. This CDR3 contains 13 residues. Trimming took 6 bases from V and 2 from J, leaving 11 bases between them. CDR1 and CDR2 (germline): LGHNT, FRNRAP. CDR3 nucleotides: TGTGCTAGTGGGTTCGGGTCTCCCTACGAGCAGTACTTC. This gives the protein CASGFGSPYEQYF.

Of note for this clone: The junction differs from germline at one of its ends, possibly a read error. This same CDR3 is encoded by further DNA sequences in the sample. The rearrangement uses TRBV28 and TRBJ2-3; 11 bases map to TRBD1. The CDR3 runs to 15 residues. Germline V gene data show CDR1 as MDHEN and CDR2 as SYDVKM. The CDR3 loop reads CASSLGQGATDTQYF. CDR3 in DNA: TGTGCCAGCAGTTTAGGACAGGGGGCTACAGATACGCAATATTTT. The whole variable domain, remainder taken from reference TRBV28 and TRBJ2-3, is DVKVTQSSRYLVKRTGEKVFLECVQDMDHENMFWYRQDPGLGLRLIYFSYDVKMKEKGDIPEGYSVSREKKERFSLILESASTNQTSMYLCASSLGQGATDTQYFGPGTRLTVL.

The chain links TRBV10-2 to TRBJ2-3; 7 positions agree with TRBD2. J gave up 4 bases and V 4 bases, and 11 bases lay outside the gene matches. This CDR3 is 16 amino acids long. Germline CDR1 is WSHSY and CDR2 is SAAADI. The CDR3 spells CASSGYGGGEADTQYF. DNA of the CDR3: TGCGCCAGCAGTGGCTATGGGGGAGGGGAGGCAGATACGCAGTATTTT.

The CDR3 DNA sequence: TGTGCCACCCACGCCGGGACTAGCGGCTACAATGAGCAGTTCTTC. Its translation: CATHAGTSGYNEQFF. The chain carries TRBV19 and TRBJ2-1; 11 bases agree with TRBD2. This CDR3 contains 15 residues. Germline CDR1 reads LNHDA; CDR2 reads SQIVND (reference sequence). V shed 10 bases, J shed 3 bases, and the junction held 8 bases outside the gene matches. The full variable domain, its missing parts supplied by reference TRBV19 and TRBJ2-1, is DGGITQSPKYLFRKEGQNVTLSCEQNLNHDAMYWYRQDPGQGLRLIYYSQIVNDFQKGDIAEGYSVSREKKESFPLTVTSAQKNPTAFYLCATHAGTSGYNEQFFGPGTRLTVL.

This clone was seen a handful of times. The genes are TRBV11-2 and TRBJ1-2; weak D call: TRBD1 (6 bases). The germline gives CDR1 SGHAT, CDR2 FQNNGV. CDR3 length: 14 residues. V was clipped by 1 base and J by 4 bases, with 10 bases between them. The CDR3 spells CASSLVQGGYGYTF. CDR3 coding DNA: TGTGCCAGCAGCTTAGTACAGGGTGGCTATGGCTACACCTTC.

This clone was seen a few times. Other DNA sequences within the sample encode an identical CDR3. This chain joins TRBV11-2 and TRBJ1-4, with 7 bases lining up with TRBD1. Germline V CDR1 and CDR2: SGHAT, FQNNGV. J lost 7 bases, V lost 1 base, and 3 bases had no gene match. This CDR3 comprises 14 residues. Here the CDR3 reads CASSLGQGGEKLFF. DNA of the CDR3: TGTGCCAGCAGCTTAGGACAGGGTGGTGAAAAACTGTTTTTT.

The gene calls are TRBV9 and TRBJ2-7; 7 bases fit TRBD1. The length of the CDR3 is 16 residues. The V gene's germline CDR1 is SGDLS and CDR2 YYNGEE. The V segment lost 4 bases and the J segment 2 bases; nucleotides outside the gene matches: 12. CDR3 protein: CASSPQTGTVTYEQYF. In DNA form, the CDR3 reads TGTGCCAGCAGCCCGCAGACCGGGACAGTAACCTACGAGCAGTACTTC.

V gene TRBV5-4 combines with J gene TRBJ2-5, with 11 bases identical to TRBD2. The CDR3 length is 19 residues. Germline loops: CDR1 SGHNT, CDR2 YYREEE (reference sequence). Unmatched junction bases numbered 13, after V lost 2 bases and J lost 1 base. Here the CDR3 DNA reads TGTGCCAGCAGCTTTGACCCGGCCACTAGCGGGAGACGCCAAGAGACCCAGTACTTC. Translation gives CASSFDPATSGRRQETQYF.

The CDR3 DNA is TGTGCCAGCAGCTCGGGACAGCCCTACGAGCAGTACTTC. Its protein is CASSSGQPYEQYF. The chain combines TRBV7-2 with TRBJ2-7; 7 bases agree with TRBD1. The J segment lost 2 bases and the V segment lost 4 bases, leaving 2 bases of the junction unmatched. Germline assignment: CDR1 SGHTA and CDR2 FQGNSA. The CDR3 length is 13 residues.

CDR3 DNA: TGTGCCAGCAGTTTATTTGCGTCGGGGACTAGCGCGTACGAGCAGTACTTC. Translated: CASSLFASGTSAYEQYF. The chain carries TRBV28 and TRBJ2-7; 10 bases agree with TRBD2. This CDR3 is 17 amino acids long. J gave up 4 bases and V 1 base, and 10 bases lay outside the gene matches. Germline values: CDR1 MDHEN, CDR2 SYDVKM. Drawing the rest from reference TRBV28 and TRBJ2-7, the complete variable domain is DVKVTQSSRYLVKRTGEKVFLECVQDMDHENMFWYRQDPGLGLRLIYFSYDVKMKEKGDIPEGYSVSREKKERFSLILESASTNQTSMYLCASSLFASGTSAYEQYFGPGTRLTVT.

This clone has just one count. This chain joins TRBV14 and TRBJ2-5; 9 bases line up with TRBD1. The CDR3 extends over 16 amino acids. The J segment lost 0 bases and the V segment lost 4 bases, leaving 6 bases of the junction unmatched. Germline V gives CDR1 SGHDN, CDR2 FVKESK. CDR3 loop: CASSLRDRGYQETQYF. The CDR3, as DNA: TGTGCCAGCAGCCTTCGAGACAGGGGGTACCAAGAGACCCAGTACTTC.

In this sample, this clone turned up once. J is TRBJ2-7 and V is TRBV6-5, with D possibly TRBD2 on 6 matching bases. The V gene's germline CDR1 is MNHEY and CDR2 SVGAGI. This CDR3 has 16 residues. The V and J ends lost 0 bases and 9 bases respectively, with 21 bases between them. CDR3 in amino acids: CASSYSTGEVSYRQYF. The CDR3 DNA follows: TGTGCCAGCAGTTACTCGACGGGAGAGGTTTCTTACCGGCAGTACTTC.

This clone was detected a few times. Other DNA variants within this sample encode the same CDR3. This rearrangement joins TRBV4-3 to TRBJ1-5; D remains unclear. CDR1 is LGHNA, CDR2 YSLEER, per germline. Trimming cost V 0 bases and J 4 bases, with 7 bases left between them. The CDR3 runs to 14 residues. CDR3 loop: CASSQDRFNQPQHF. The CDR3 DNA reads as TGCGCCAGCAGCCAAGACAGGTTTAATCAGCCCCAGCATTTT.

This clone has more than one count but fewer than ten. The V gene is TRBV6-4, the J gene TRBJ1-2; 10 nucleotides match TRBD1. There are 15 residues in the CDR3. The V segment lost 5 bases and the J segment 4 bases; nucleotides outside the gene matches: 7. Germline V lookup: CDR1 MRHNA, CDR2 SNTAGT. In DNA, the CDR3 is TGTGCCAGCAGTCAACCGACAGGGGGCCCCTATGGCTACACCTTC. Residues: CASSQPTGGPYGYTF.

This chain joins TRBV7-9 and TRBJ2-1, with 9 bases lining up with TRBD2. V dropped 1 base and J dropped 7; count of bases not matched to a gene: 5. This CDR3 region has 15 residues. Germline loops: CDR1 SEHNR, CDR2 FQNEAQ (reference sequence). The DNA of the CDR3 is TGTGCCAGCAGCTTAGTAGCGGGAGTGAAGAATGAGCAGTTCTTC. It encodes CASSLVAGVKNEQFF. The complete variable domain, with remaining parts taken from reference TRBV7-9 and TRBJ2-1, reads DTGVSQNPRHKITKRGQNVTFRCDPISEHNRLYWYRQTLGQGPEFLTYFQNEAQLEKSRLLSDRFSAERPKGSFSTLEIQRTEQGDSAMYLCASSLVAGVKNEQFFGPGTRLTVL.